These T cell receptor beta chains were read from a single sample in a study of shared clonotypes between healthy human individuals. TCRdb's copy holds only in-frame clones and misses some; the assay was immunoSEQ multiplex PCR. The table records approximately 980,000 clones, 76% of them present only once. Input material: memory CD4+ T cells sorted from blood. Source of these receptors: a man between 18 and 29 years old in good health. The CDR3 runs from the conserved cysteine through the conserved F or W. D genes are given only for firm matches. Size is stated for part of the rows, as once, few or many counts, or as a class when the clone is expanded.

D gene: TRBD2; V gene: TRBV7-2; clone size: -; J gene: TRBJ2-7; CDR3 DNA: TGTGCCAGCAGCCGGACTAGCGGGAGCGACGAGCAGTACTTC; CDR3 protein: CASSRTSGSDEQYF
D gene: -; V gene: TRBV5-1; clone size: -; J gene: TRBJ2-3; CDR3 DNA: TGCGCCAGCAGCTTTTCCACAGATACGCAGTATTTT; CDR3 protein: CASSFSTDTQYF
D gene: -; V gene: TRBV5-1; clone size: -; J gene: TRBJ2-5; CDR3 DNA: TGCGCCAGCAGCTTGGGGGGGCCGGGAGAGACCCAGTACTTC; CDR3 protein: CASSLGGPGETQYF
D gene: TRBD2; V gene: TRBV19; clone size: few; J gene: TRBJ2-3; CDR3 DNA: TGTGCCAGTAGGAGGACTAGCGGGGGCTTCACAGATACGCAGTATTTT; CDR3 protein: CASRRTSGGFTDTQYF
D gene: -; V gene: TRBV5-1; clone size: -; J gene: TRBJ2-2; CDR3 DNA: TGCGCCAGCTCCTTTAGAGGGGCCGGGGAGCTGTTTTTT; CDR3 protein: CASSFRGAGELFF
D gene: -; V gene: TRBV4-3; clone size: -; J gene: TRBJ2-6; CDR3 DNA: TGCGCCAGCAGCCCAGCCGCCTTGGGGGGAGGAAGGAACGTCCTGACTTTC; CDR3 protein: CASSPAALGGGRNVLTF
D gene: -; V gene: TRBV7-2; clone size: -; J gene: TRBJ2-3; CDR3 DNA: TGTGCCAGCAGCTCCGAAAGAGGGCTAGCCACAAATACGCAGTATTTT; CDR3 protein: CASSSERGLATNTQYF
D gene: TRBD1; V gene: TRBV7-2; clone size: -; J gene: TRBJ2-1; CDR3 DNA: TGTGCCAGCAGCTTAGCCCCTTACAGGGGGGTGCATATCTACAATGAGCAGTTCTTC; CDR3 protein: CASSLAPYRGVHIYNEQFF
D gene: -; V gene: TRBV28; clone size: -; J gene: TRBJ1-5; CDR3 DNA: TGTGCCAGCCAACCCGGCCCCAATCAGCCCCAGCATTTT; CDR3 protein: CASQPGPNQPQHF
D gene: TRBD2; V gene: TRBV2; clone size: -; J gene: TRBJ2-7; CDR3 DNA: TGTGCCAGCAGTGTTAGCGGGACCGCCTACGAGCAGTACTTC; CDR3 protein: CASSVSGTAYEQYF
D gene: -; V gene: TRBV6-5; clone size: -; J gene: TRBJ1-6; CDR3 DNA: TGTGCCAGTGGGGGGGCCCGAAATAATTCACCCCTCCACTTT; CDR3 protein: CASGGARNNSPLHF
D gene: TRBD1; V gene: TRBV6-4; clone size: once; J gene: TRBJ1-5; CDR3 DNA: TGTGCCAGCAGTCAGACCAGGGGGTCCCCCCAGCATTTT; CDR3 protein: CASSQTRGSPQHF
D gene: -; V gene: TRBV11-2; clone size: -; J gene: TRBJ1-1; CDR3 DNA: TGTGCCAGCAGCTTAGGGACAGCGAACACTGAAGCTTTCTTT; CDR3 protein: CASSLGTANTEAFF
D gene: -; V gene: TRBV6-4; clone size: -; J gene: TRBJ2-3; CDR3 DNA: TGTGCCAGCAGTGACTCTTACGGGGGCCGCACAGATACGCAGTATTTT; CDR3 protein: CASSDSYGGRTDTQYF
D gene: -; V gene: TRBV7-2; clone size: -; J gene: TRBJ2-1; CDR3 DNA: TGTGCCAGCAGCTTTCCTCAGCGGAACTACAATGAGCAGTTCTTC; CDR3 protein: CASSFPQRNYNEQFF
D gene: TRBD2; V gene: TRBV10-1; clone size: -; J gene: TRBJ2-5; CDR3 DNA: TGCGCCAGCAGTGCGGGTCGAGCGGGAGAAGAGACCCAGTACTTC; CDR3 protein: CASSAGRAGEETQYF
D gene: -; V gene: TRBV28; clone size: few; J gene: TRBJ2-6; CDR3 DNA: TGTGCCAGCGTCGCACAGGGTTGGTCTGGGGCCAACGTCCTGACTTTC; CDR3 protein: CASVAQGWSGANVLTF
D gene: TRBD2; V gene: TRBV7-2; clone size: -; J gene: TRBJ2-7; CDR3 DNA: TGTGCCAGCAGCCGCAGGACTAGTGGATCCTACGAGCAGTACTTC; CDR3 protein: CASSRRTSGSYEQYF
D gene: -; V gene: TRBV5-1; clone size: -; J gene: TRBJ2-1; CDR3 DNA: TGCGCCAGCAGCTCGATGGGGCCATACAATGAGCAGTTCTTC; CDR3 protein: CASSSMGPYNEQFF
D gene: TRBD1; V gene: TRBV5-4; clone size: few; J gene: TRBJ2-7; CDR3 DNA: TGTGCCAGCAGCCCGCCGGACAGGGTCGAGCAGTACTTC; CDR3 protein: CASSPPDRVEQYF
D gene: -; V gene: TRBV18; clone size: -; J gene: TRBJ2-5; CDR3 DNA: TGTGCCAGCTCACCAGGGGCGTTGGAGACCCAGTACTTC; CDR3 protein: CASSPGALETQYF
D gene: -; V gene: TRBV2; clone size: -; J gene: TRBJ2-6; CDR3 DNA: TGTGCCAGCAGTGAACAAGGGGCCAACGTCCTGACTTTC; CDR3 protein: CASSEQGANVLTF
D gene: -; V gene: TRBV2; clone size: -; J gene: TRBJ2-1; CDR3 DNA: TGTGCCAGCAGTGTATGGGAGCCCACCTACAATGAGCAGTTCTTC; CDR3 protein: CASSVWEPTYNEQFF
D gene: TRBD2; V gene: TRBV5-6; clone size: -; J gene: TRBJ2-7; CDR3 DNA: TGTGCCAGCAGCTTGGAGGGTACCGGGACTAGCGGGAGGCGCTACGAGCAGTACTTC; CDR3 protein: CASSLEGTGTSGRRYEQYF
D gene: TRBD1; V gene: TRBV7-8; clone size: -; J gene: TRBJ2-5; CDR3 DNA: TGTGCCAGCAGCTCGGGGACAGTCCAAGAGACCCAGTACTTC; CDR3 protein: CASSSGTVQETQYF
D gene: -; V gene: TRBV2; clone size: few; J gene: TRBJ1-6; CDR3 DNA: TGTGCCAGCAGATCGGACGAGTATTCACCCCTCCACTTT; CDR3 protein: CASRSDEYSPLHF
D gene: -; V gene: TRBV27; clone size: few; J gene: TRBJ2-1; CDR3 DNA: TGTGCCAGCGATACCCCCCCCGGGTCCAATGAGCAGTTCTTC; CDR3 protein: CASDTPPGSNEQFF